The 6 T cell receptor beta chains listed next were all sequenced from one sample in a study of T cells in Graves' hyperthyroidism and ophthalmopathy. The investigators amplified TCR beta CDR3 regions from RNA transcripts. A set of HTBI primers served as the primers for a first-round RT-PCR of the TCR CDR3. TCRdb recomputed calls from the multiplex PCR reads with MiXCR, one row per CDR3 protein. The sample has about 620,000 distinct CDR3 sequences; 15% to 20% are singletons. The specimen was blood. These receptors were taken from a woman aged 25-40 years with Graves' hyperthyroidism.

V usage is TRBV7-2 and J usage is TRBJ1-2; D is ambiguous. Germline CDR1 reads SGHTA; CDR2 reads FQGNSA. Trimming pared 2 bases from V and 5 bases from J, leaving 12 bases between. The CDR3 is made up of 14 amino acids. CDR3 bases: TGTGCCAGCAGCTTAAGCCCCCAATTATATGGCTACACCTTC. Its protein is CASSLSPQLYGYTF.

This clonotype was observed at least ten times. The CDR3 region is CASSFRTGPYGYTF. CDR3 bases: TGTGCCAGCAGTTTCCGGACAGGCCCATATGGCTACACCTTC. The chain links TRBV28 to TRBJ1-2; 7 bases agree with TRBD1. V shed 3 bases and J 5 bases; nucleotides not matched to a gene: 6. This CDR3 has 14 residues. The germline gives CDR1 MDHEN, CDR2 SYDVKM.

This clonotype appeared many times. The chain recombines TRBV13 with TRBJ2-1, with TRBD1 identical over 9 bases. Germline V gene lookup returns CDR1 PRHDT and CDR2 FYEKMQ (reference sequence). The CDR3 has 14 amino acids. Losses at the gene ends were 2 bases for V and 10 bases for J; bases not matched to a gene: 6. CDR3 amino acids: CASSLRTGAGEQFF. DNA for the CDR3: TGTGCCAGCAGCTTAAGGACAGGGGCCGGGGAGCAGTTCTTC.

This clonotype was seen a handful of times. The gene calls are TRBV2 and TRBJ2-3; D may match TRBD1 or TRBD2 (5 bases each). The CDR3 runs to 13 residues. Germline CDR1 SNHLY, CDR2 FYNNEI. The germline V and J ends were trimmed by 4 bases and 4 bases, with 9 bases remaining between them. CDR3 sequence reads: CASSGGSPDTQYF. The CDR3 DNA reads TGTGCCAGCAGTGGGGGGAGCCCAGATACGCAGTATTTT.

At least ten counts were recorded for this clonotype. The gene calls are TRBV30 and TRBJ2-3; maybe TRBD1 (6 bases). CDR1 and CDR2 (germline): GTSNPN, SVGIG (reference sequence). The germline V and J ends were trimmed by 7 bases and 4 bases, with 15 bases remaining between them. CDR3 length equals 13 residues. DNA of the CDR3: TGTGCCTCGAGGGGGAGTGCCGCAGATACGCAGTATTTT. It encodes CASRGSAADTQYF.

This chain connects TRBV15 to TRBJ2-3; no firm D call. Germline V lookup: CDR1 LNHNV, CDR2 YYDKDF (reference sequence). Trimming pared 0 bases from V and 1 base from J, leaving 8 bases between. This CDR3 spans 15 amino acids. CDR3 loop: CATSRDLVGTDTQYF. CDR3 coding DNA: TGTGCCACCAGCAGAGATTTGGTCGGCACAGATACGCAGTATTTT. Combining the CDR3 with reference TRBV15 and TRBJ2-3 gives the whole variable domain DAMVIQNPRYQVTQFGKPVTLSCSQTLNHNVMYWYQQKSSQAPKLLFHYYDKDFNNEADTPDNFQSRRPNTSFCFLDIRSPGLGDTAMYLCATSRDLVGTDTQYFGPGTRLTVL.